A single sample gave rise to the 19 T cell receptor beta chains below, sequenced in a study of early T cells in non-severe SARS-CoV-2 infection. TCRdb ran MiXCR on the 5' RACE reads and lists one entry per CDR3 protein. The table shows approximately 76,000 distinct CDR3 sequences, with around 10% occurring only once. The material sequenced was whole blood. The source of these receptors is an adult who was a healthcare worker with PCR-confirmed SARS-CoV-2 infection or an uninfected control (not recorded which).

Many counts were recorded for this clonotype. This rearrangement joins TRBV10-2 to TRBJ2-5; 11 bases map to TRBD2. Germline CDR1 is WSHSY and CDR2 is SAAADI. The CDR3 is 15 amino acids. J was trimmed by 5 bases and V by 6 bases; bases with no gene match: 8. DNA for the CDR3: TGCGCCAGCAGATATAGCGGGGGGGCCTGGGAGACCCAGTACTTC. Translating gives CASRYSGGAWETQYF.

At least ten counts were recorded for this clonotype. Sequence at one end of the junction differs from germline and may be a read error. The chain has TRBV6-1 and TRBJ1-5; D is possibly TRBD1 (5 bases). Germline assignment: CDR1 MNHNS and CDR2 SASEGT. The CDR3 length is 12 residues. The CDR3 here is CASSERFRGQNF. The CDR3 nucleotides read TGTGCCAGCAGTGAGAGGTTTAGGGGCCAGAATTTT.

V gene TRBV20-1 combines with J gene TRBJ2-7; D unresolved. Germline lookup yields CDR1 DFQATT and CDR2 SNEGSKA (reference sequence). The V and J ends lost 3 bases and 4 bases respectively, with 13 bases between them. The CDR3 loop spans 13 amino acids. The CDR3 reads CSASRPAPYEQYF. DNA of the CDR3: TGCAGTGCTAGTAGGCCCGCCCCTTACGAGCAGTACTTC.

This clonotype was picked up many times. The rearrangement joins TRBV11-2 to TRBJ1-1; D might be TRBD1 (6 bases). The V end was cut by 1 base, the J end by 1 base, with 19 bases between. The CDR3 is made up of 18 amino acids. Looked up from germline, CDR1 is SGHAT and CDR2 is FQNNGV. CDR3 loop: CASSLVVFRGARNTEAFF. CDR3 coding DNA: TGTGCCAGCAGCTTAGTAGTTTTCAGGGGTGCGAGGAACACTGAAGCTTTCTTT. Full variable domain (missing parts from reference TRBV11-2 and TRBJ1-1): EAGVAQSPRYKIIEKRQSVAFWCNPISGHATLYWYQQILGQGPKLLIQFQNNGVVDDSQLPKDRFSAERLKGVDSTLKIQPAKLEDSAVYLCASSLVVFRGARNTEAFFGQGTRLTVV.

The genes are TRBV9 and TRBJ1-3; maybe TRBD1 (5 bases). The germline CDR1 and CDR2 sequences are SGDLS and YYNGEE. The V and J ends lost 3 bases and 0 bases respectively, with 13 bases between them. This CDR3 is 16 amino acids long. The CDR3 region is CASSEDRGISGNTIYF. DNA of the CDR3: TGTGCCAGCAGCGAGGATCGGGGGATCTCTGGAAACACCATATATTTT.

This clonotype was counted at least ten times. The V and J genes are TRBV14 and TRBJ2-7; 8 bases line up with TRBD2. The trim removed 4 bases at V and 6 bases at J, leaving 5 bases unmatched. Germline values: CDR1 SGHDN, CDR2 FVKESK. The CDR3 length is 13 residues. The CDR3, as DNA: TGTGCCAGCAGCCCGGGACTAGTGGGCGAGCAGTACTTC. It yields the protein CASSPGLVGEQYF.

The rearrangement joins TRBV6-6 to TRBJ2-7, with D unclear. Germline lookup yields CDR1 MNHNY and CDR2 SVGAGI (reference sequence). The CDR3 consists of 17 residues. Between the trimmed V and J ends, which lost 3 bases and 2 bases, there was a span of 20 bases. This CDR3 reads CASSYPTPPTRAYEQYF. The DNA for the CDR3 is TGTGCCAGCAGTTATCCTACCCCGCCGACACGGGCCTACGAGCAGTACTTC.

There are many counts of this clonotype. The chain has TRBV18 and TRBJ2-3; TRBD2 matches 13 bases. There are 16 residues in the CDR3. With V trimmed by 3 bases and J by 3 bases, 3 bases remained unmatched. From germline, CDR1 is KGHSH and CDR2 LQKENI. CDR3 in amino acids: CASSPGLAGVTDTQYF. CDR3 DNA sequence: TGTGCCAGCTCACCCGGACTAGCGGGAGTAACAGATACGCAGTATTTT.

The rearrangement joins TRBV20-1 to TRBJ2-1, with D tentatively TRBD2 (5 bases). There are 14 residues in the CDR3. The germline CDR1 and CDR2 sequences are DFQATT and SNEGSKA (reference sequence). V was trimmed by 3 bases and J by 0 bases, leaving 9 bases between them. Here the CDR3 reads CSARGASSYNEQFF. The CDR3 DNA reads as TGCAGTGCTAGGGGAGCGTCCTCCTACAATGAGCAGTTCTTC.

A few counts support this clonotype. The chain is built from TRBV7-3 and TRBJ2-1; 13 bases are a match to TRBD2. The CDR3 runs to 17 residues. After removal of 5 bases from V and 7 bases from J, the junction contained 11 bases not matched to a gene. Germline CDR1 SGHTA, CDR2 FQGTGA. DNA for the CDR3: TGTGCCAGCAGCGGGAAAGGCGGACTAGCGGGAGTAAATGAGCAGTTCTTC. It codes for CASSGKGGLAGVNEQFF.

V and J are TRBV18 and TRBJ1-1; 9 bases are a match to TRBD1. V lost 6 bases to trimming and J lost 3 bases; unmatched junction nucleotides: 11. The CDR3 is made up of 16 amino acids. In germline, CDR1 is KGHSH, CDR2 LQKENI. CDR3 amino acids: CASSPKPQGADTEAFF. The CDR3 DNA is TGTGCCAGCTCCCCAAAGCCACAGGGGGCGGACACTGAAGCTTTCTTT.

This clonotype has at least ten counts. This sequence joins TRBV7-9 and TRBJ1-1; 7 nucleotides align to TRBD1. CDR3 length: 17 residues. CDR1 and CDR2 from the germline V gene are SEHNR and FQNEAQ (reference sequence). Trimming took 5 bases from V and 0 from J; bases not matched to a gene: 12. In nucleotides, the CDR3 is TGTGCCAGCAGCCCGGGACAGCGATCGGTAATGAACACTGAAGCTTTCTTT. This gives the protein CASSPGQRSVMNTEAFF.

J is TRBJ2-3 and V is TRBV3-1; D uncertain. V was clipped by 7 bases and J by 0 bases, with 14 bases between them. The CDR3 length is 15 residues. Germline lookup yields CDR1 LGHDT and CDR2 YNNKEL (reference sequence). CDR3 DNA sequence: TGTGCCAGCACCGTCTCGACAAAAAGCACAGATACGCAGTATTTT. It encodes CASTVSTKSTDTQYF.

This clonotype came up many times. V is TRBV6-5 and J is TRBJ1-4, with 7 bases lining up with TRBD1. The length of the CDR3 is 14 residues. The V gene's germline CDR1 is MNHEY and CDR2 SVGAGI. The V gene end was trimmed by 6 bases and the J gene end by 14 bases; junction bases not matched to a gene: 15. The CDR3 DNA reads as TGTGCCAGCAGCGGGACAGTGAACTCCTACGACCTGTTTTTT. This encodes CASSGTVNSYDLFF.

The rearrangement uses TRBV18 and TRBJ1-6, with 7 bases lining up with TRBD1. Germline values: CDR1 KGHSH, CDR2 LQKENI. After removal of 3 bases from V and 0 bases from J, the junction contained 5 bases not matched to a gene. This CDR3 region has 17 residues. The CDR3 spells CASSPGTASSYNSPLHF. DNA for the CDR3: TGTGCCAGCTCACCCGGGACAGCGAGCTCCTATAATTCACCCCTCCACTTT.

This clonotype has at least ten counts. The rearrangement links TRBV20-1 to TRBJ2-7; TRBD2 matches at 7 bases. This CDR3 is 15 amino acids long. Germline CDR1 reads DFQATT; CDR2 reads SNEGSKA (reference sequence). V was pared by 1 base and J by 0 bases, with 6 bases of the junction left unmatched. CDR3 amino acids: CSARVTGGSSYEQYF. The CDR3 DNA reads as TGCAGTGCTAGAGTTACGGGGGGTAGCTCCTACGAGCAGTACTTC.

This clonotype was seen at least ten times. The chain couples TRBV6-2 or TRBV6-3 to TRBJ2-7, with TRBD1 matching 10 bases. The CDR3 spans 15 residues. From germline, CDR1 is MNHEY and CDR2 SVGEGT. V gave up 8 bases and J gave up 5 bases; unmatched junction bases: 12. The DNA for the CDR3 is TGTGCCAGCTACCTCCCGGGACAGGGGTTTCACGAGCAGTACTTC. Translated, it gives CASYLPGQGFHEQYF.

The chain uses TRBV5-4 and TRBJ2-3; D call uncertain. Trimming removed 0 bases at V and 0 bases at J, with 8 bases between. This CDR3 spans 15 amino acids. The germline V gene encodes CDR1 SGHNT and CDR2 YYREEE (reference sequence). The CDR3 protein is CASSLDGSSTDTQYF. In DNA, the CDR3 is TGTGCCAGCAGCTTGGACGGCTCTAGCACAGATACGCAGTATTTT. Using reference TRBV5-4 and TRBJ2-3 for the parts outside the CDR3, the full variable domain is ETGVTQSPTHLIKTRGQQVTLRCSSQSGHNTVSWYQQALGQGPQFIFQYYREEENGRGNFPPRFSGLQFPNYSSELNVNALELDDSALYLCASSLDGSSTDTQYFGPGTRLTVL.

For the CDR3, the DNA is TGTGCCAGGCCGGGCAGCGCGAACACCGGGGAGCTGTTTTTT. Encoded protein: CARPGSANTGELFF. This sequence joins TRBV6-1 and TRBJ2-2; D is uncertain. CDR1 and CDR2 (germline): MNHNS, SASEGT. The CDR3 totals 14 residues. Trimming took 9 bases from V and 0 from J, leaving 11 bases between them.